The clone carrying this T cell receptor beta chain was observed a few times. The antigen is not known. This specimen belongs to a study of T-cell memory formation after mild COVID-19. Study-level points and caveats: Some SARS-CoV-2-responding clones were already detected in memory before infection.

TCR alpha and TCR beta cDNA libraries carrying sample barcodes and UMIs were produced by 5'RACE using constant-segment primers. A single record per CDR3 protein comes from TCRdb applying MiXCR to the 5' RACE reads. The sample records 250,000 to 350,000 distinct CDR3 sequences, 15% to 20% being singletons. Sequences were obtained from PBMCs or a T cell subset sorted from them (not recorded which). This clonotype originated in a man younger than 30 who had mild COVID-19 (a few samples of this study predate the infection). Cell type and time point are not known.

CDR3 residues: CASSPGRGGVDEQYF. Here the CDR3 DNA reads TGTGCCAGCTCACCTGGGAGGGGAGGAGTCGACGAGCAGTACTTC. The chain uses TRBV18 and TRBJ2-7, with 7 nucleotides matching TRBD2. CDR1 is KGHSH and CDR2 is LQKENI in the germline V gene. J was trimmed by 5 bases and V by 3 bases; bases with no gene match: 10. The CDR3 is 15 amino acids.